Listed below are T cell receptor beta chains from one sample, sequenced in a study of blood T cell repertoires in COVID-19. Libraries were prepared by immunoSEQ multiplex PCR; TCRdb keeps only in-frame clonotypes and omits some of them. Counted here are about 97,000 clones, 75% to 90% occurring once; the ten biggest clones make up more than 4.5%. Material for sequencing was peripheral blood. The receptors derive from a woman in her forties or fifties with COVID-19, enrolled during active disease. Each CDR3 is given with its conserved first and last residue. Each record gives: V gene, J gene, D gene, clone size, CDR3 DNA, CDR3 protein. The D gene is left open where the match is weak. Size is omitted from some rows. Given values are once, few, many or a class for expanded clones.

>TRBV27|TRBJ1-2|TRBD1|once
TGTGCCAGCAGTTCCGGAGGAGGGGGCCTTGGCTACACCTTC
CASSSGGGGLGYTF
>TRBV7-9|TRBJ2-1|.|.
TGTGCCAGCAGCTTAACCGGGGGTTACAATGAGCAGTTCTTC
CASSLTGGYNEQFF
>TRBV7-2|TRBJ2-7|.|.
TGTGCCAGCAGCTACCAAGGGCAGGGGACCTACGAGCAGTACTTC
CASSYQGQGTYEQYF
>TRBV6-5|TRBJ2-7|.|.
TGTGCCAGCGGACCACAGGTCTCCTACGAGCAGTACTTC
CASGPQVSYEQYF
>TRBV4-3|TRBJ1-1|.|.
TGCGCCAGCAGCCAAGAGCGGGGGCTGAACACTGAAGCTTTCTTT
CASSQERGLNTEAFF
>TRBV19|TRBJ1-6|.|.
TGTGCCAGTAGAGGGGGGGGTACGAGTTCACCCCTCCACTTT
CASRGGGTSSPLHF
>TRBV3-1/TRBV3-2|TRBJ1-6|.|once
TGTGCCAGCAGCCGGGTTCAGGGGAATTCACCCCTCCACTTT
CASSRVQGNSPLHF
>TRBV19|TRBJ1-2|.|.
TGTGCCAGTAGTATGGTTTCAGGCGTTGGTGGCTACACCTTC
CASSMVSGVGGYTF
>TRBV7-6|TRBJ1-2|.|.
TGTGCCAGCAGCTTAGCGGAGGGCGGTGGCTACACCTTC
CASSLAEGGGYTF
>TRBV28|TRBJ2-7|TRBD2|.
TGTGCCAGCCAGATTGAGCGGGGACTCTACGAGCAGTACTTC
CASQIERGLYEQYF
>TRBV4-3|TRBJ2-5|TRBD2|.
TGCGCCAGCAGCCAAGATGGTAGCGGGGGGGCTTTCGAGACCCAGTACTTC
CASSQDGSGGAFETQYF
>TRBV7-3|TRBJ2-1|.|.
TGTGCCAGCAGCATGGGACTGACCCCCTCCTACAATGAGCAGTTCTTC
CASSMGLTPSYNEQFF
>TRBV7-6|TRBJ2-7|TRBD1|.
TGTGCCAGCAGCTTAGTCGCGACAGGGGACTACGAGCAGTACTTC
CASSLVATGDYEQYF
>TRBV4-3|TRBJ2-2|.|.
TGCGCCAGCAGCCAAGACAGGGGGAACACCGGGGAGCTGTTTTTT
CASSQDRGNTGELFF
>TRBV19|TRBJ1-5|.|.
TGTGCCAGTAGGGACGGGACTGGGTATAGCAATCAGCCCCAGCATTTT
CASRDGTGYSNQPQHF
>TRBV5-4|TRBJ2-1|TRBD2|.
TGTGCCAGCCTCTCTGGGGGGGGGAGGGAGCAGTTCTTC
CASLSGGGREQFF
>TRBV9|TRBJ2-2|.|.
TGTGCCAGCAGCGTGACTACGAACACCGGGGAGCTGTTTTTT
CASSVTTNTGELFF
>TRBV5-1|TRBJ2-7|TRBD2|.
TGCGCCAGCAAATTCACAACTAGCGGGGGCGCCAGCTCCTACGAGCAGTACTTC
CASKFTTSGGASSYEQYF
>TRBV5-1|TRBJ1-4|TRBD1|.
TGCGCCAGCAGCTTGGCCGGACAGGGTAATGAAAAACTGTTTTTT
CASSLAGQGNEKLFF
>TRBV27|TRBJ2-4|.|.
TGTGCCAGCAGTTTAGAATTGGGAGACATTCAGTACTTC
CASSLELGDIQYF
>TRBV30|TRBJ1-6|.|.
TGTGCCTGGAGTGTGGGCAGGGATGGGTCACCCCTCCACTTT
CAWSVGRDGSPLHF
>TRBV20-1|TRBJ1-2|.|.
TGCAGTGCTAGAGGTCCGGCAGGGAGGACCTTC
CSARGPAGRTF
>TRBV4-2|TRBJ1-2|.|.
TGTGCCAGCAGCCAAGATCCGTCAGGGAGGGCCTATGGCTACACCTTC
CASSQDPSGRAYGYTF
>TRBV6-6|TRBJ2-6|TRBD1|.
TGTGCCAGCAGTCACGACAGGGGGCACCCCCCTGGGGCCAACGTCCTGACTTTC
CASSHDRGHPPGANVLTF
>TRBV6-5|TRBJ2-2|TRBD1|.
TGTGCCAGCAGTTACTCGACCACAGGGGCCGGGGAGCTGTTTTTT
CASSYSTTGAGELFF
>TRBV7-6|TRBJ2-4|TRBD2|.
TGTGCCAGCAGCCCGGGACTAGCGGGGGGCCGGAACATTCAGTACTTC
CASSPGLAGGRNIQYF
>TRBV11-3|TRBJ2-4|TRBD2|.
TGTGCCAGCAGCTTAAGTCGGGGGGGCGAAAACATTCAGTACTTC
CASSLSRGGENIQYF
>TRBV30|TRBJ1-5|.|.
TGTGCCTGGAGTAGAGCTTCGGGTCAGCCCCAGCATTTT
CAWSRASGQPQHF
>TRBV10-3|TRBJ1-2|.|.
TGTGCCATCAGTGAGTCGTTAACAGATTTTACCTATGGCTACACCTTC
CAISESLTDFTYGYTF
>TRBV6-6|TRBJ2-1|.|.
TGTGCCAGCAGAGAGCGGGCGCTAGGTGAGCAGTTCTTC
CASRERALGEQFF
>TRBV7-2|TRBJ1-5|.|.
TGTGCCAGCAGCTCACAAAGTCAGCCCCAGCATTTT
CASSSQSQPQHF
>TRBV6-5|TRBJ2-5|.|.
TGTGCCAGCAGTTACGGCGAGACCCAGTACTTC
CASSYGETQYF
>TRBV19|TRBJ1-2|TRBD1|.
TGTGCCAGTAGTATTGGGACAGGGATATATGGCTACACCTTC
CASSIGTGIYGYTF
>TRBV5-1|TRBJ1-2|TRBD1|.
TGCGCCAGCAGCTTGGCCGACAGGGGCTATGGCTACACCTTC
CASSLADRGYGYTF
>TRBV11-2|TRBJ2-2|.|.
TGTGCCAGCAGCTTACAGGGGGGCACCGGGGAGCTGTTTTTT
CASSLQGGTGELFF
>TRBV24-1|TRBJ2-3|.|.
TGTGCCACCAGTGAGATGCGCCTGGGGGGTTCCGATACGCAGTATTTT
CATSEMRLGGSDTQYF
>TRBV19|TRBJ2-5|TRBD1|once
TGTGCCAGTAGTATAGGGTGGGACAGGGGGCCGCGGGGAGAGACCCAGTACTTC
CASSIGWDRGPRGETQYF
>TRBV5-6|TRBJ2-7|TRBD2|.
TGTGCCAGCAGCTCAACCGGGACTAGCGGGGGGGCCGTTTACGAGCAGTACTTC
CASSSTGTSGGAVYEQYF
>TRBV27|TRBJ1-2|TRBD1|.
TGTGCCAGCAGTCTAATTGGACAGGGAAACTATGGCTACACCTTC
CASSLIGQGNYGYTF
>TRBV5-5|TRBJ1-5|.|.
TGTGCCAGCAGCTTGGGAGGACAGAACAATCAGCCCCAGCATTTT
CASSLGGQNNQPQHF
>TRBV28|TRBJ1-1|.|.
TGTGCCAGCACCGTAGGGGGTAATTTGAACACTGAAGCTTTCTTT
CASTVGGNLNTEAFF
>TRBV6-5|TRBJ2-3|TRBD2|.
TGTGCCACCCATCGACTAGCGGGGGAGACAGATACGCAGTATTTT
CATHRLAGETDTQYF
>TRBV18|TRBJ1-6|TRBD1|.
TGTGCCAGCTCACCACCGGGGACAGGGAGTACTTATAATTCACCCCTCCACTTT
CASSPPGTGSTYNSPLHF
>TRBV30|TRBJ2-7|.|.
TGTGCCTGGACGAGGACGGGGGAAGGTACGTCAGAGCAGTACTTC
CAWTRTGEGTSEQYF
>TRBV10-3|TRBJ2-1|.|.
TGTGCCATCAGTGAGTCTGAGGGCGGGCCGTCTGAGCAGTTCTTC
CAISESEGGPSEQFF
>TRBV7-9|TRBJ2-7|TRBD1|once
TGTGCCAGCAGCTCTCCGGGACAGGCTACCTCCTACGAGCAGTACTTC
CASSSPGQATSYEQYF
>TRBV28|TRBJ2-3|.|.
TGTGCCAGCAGTTTAATCTGGGGAGGAACAGATACGCAGTATTTT
CASSLIWGGTDTQYF